A single sample is the source of the 8 T cell receptor beta chains below, sequenced in a study of T cells in Graves' hyperthyroidism and ophthalmopathy. Amplification of TCR beta CDR3 regions used RNA as the template. The HTBI primer set was used in a first-round RT-PCR of the TCR CDR3. TCRdb reprocessed the multiplex PCR reads via MiXCR and lists one record per CDR3 protein. The sample holds around 600,000 distinct CDR3 sequences, 45% seen once. Sequenced sample: peripheral blood or thyroid tissue (not recorded which). The source is an adult man with Graves' disease, either hyperthyroidism or ophthalmopathy (not recorded which).

This clonotype was recorded once. V and J are TRBV30 and TRBJ1-1; the match to TRBD1 covers 9 bases. Germline V gene lookup returns CDR1 GTSNPN and CDR2 SVGIG (reference sequence). After removal of 3 bases from V and 5 bases from J, the junction contained 13 bases not matched to a gene. The length of the CDR3 is 16 residues. The CDR3 DNA follows: TGTGCCTGGAGCCTTACCCGCCGGGGACAGGGAACTGAAGCTTTCTTT. It encodes CAWSLTRRGQGTEAFF.

Turning to this clonotype: Given a much more abundant clone one base away, this may be a read error. The rearrangement links TRBV9 to TRBJ1-1, with D hard to call. Germline-derived CDR1 and CDR2 are SGDLS and YYNGEE. This CDR3 is 14 amino acids long. CDR3 coding DNA: TGTGCCAGCAGTAAAGACGGGCCGAACACTGGAGCTTTCTTT. Translated, it gives CASSKDGPNTGAFF.

Ten or more counts support this clonotype. This rearrangement joins TRBV5-5 to TRBJ1-5; tentative D call: TRBD1 (6 bases). Germline V CDR1 and CDR2: SGHKS, YYEKEE (reference sequence). The CDR3 consists of 14 residues. V lost 2 bases to trimming and J lost 6 bases, with 12 bases between them. CDR3 coding DNA: TGTGCCAGCAGCTTACAGGGATCGGGTCAGCCCCAGCATTTT. It encodes CASSLQGSGQPQHF.

This rearrangement joins TRBV5-6 to TRBJ2-5, with unresolved D. The germline V gene encodes CDR1 SGHDT and CDR2 YYEEEE. Trimming pared 4 bases from V and 5 bases from J, leaving 6 bases between. The CDR3 covers 11 residues. The CDR3 DNA reads TGTGCCAGCAGCACTCGGGAGACCCAGTACTTC. Residues: CASSTRETQYF.

V gene TRBV25-1 combines with J gene TRBJ2-2; 7 positions match TRBD1. Looked up from germline, CDR1 is MGHDK and CDR2 is SYGVNS. This CDR3 contains 14 residues. V lost 8 bases to trimming and J lost 4 bases; unmatched junction nucleotides: 7. The DNA for the CDR3 is TGTGCCAGCGGTACAGGGGCGAGCACCGGGGAGCTGTTTTTT. Amino acids: CASGTGASTGELFF.

CDR3: CASSRDRVETQYF. In nucleotides, the CDR3 is TGTGCCAGCAGCCGGGACAGGGTGGAGACCCAGTACTTC. The chain uses TRBV3-1 and TRBJ2-5; 9 bases fit TRBD1. The germline V gene encodes CDR1 LGHDT and CDR2 YNNKEL (reference sequence). The CDR3 length is 13 residues. Germline trimming cut 4 bases from V and 5 bases from J; bases unmatched to any gene: 2.

In this sample, this clonotype turned up many times. This chain joins TRBV7-9 and TRBJ1-4; D gene ambiguous. CDR1 SEHNR and CDR2 FQNEAQ come from the germline V gene (reference sequence). V shed 8 bases and J shed 5 bases, with 12 bases lying between them. The CDR3 runs 13 residues. CDR3 in amino acids: CASAHPKNEKLFF. CDR3 nucleotides: TGTGCCAGCGCACACCCGAAGAATGAAAAACTGTTTTTT.

This clonotype was detected ten times or more. The rearrangement joins TRBV7-9 to TRBJ1-2; D uncertain. V was cut by 3 bases and J by 2 bases, with 10 bases left in between. Germline V lookup: CDR1 SEHNR, CDR2 FQNEAQ (reference sequence). This CDR3 contains 14 residues. The CDR3 protein is CASSLISENYGYTF. The CDR3, as DNA: TGTGCCAGCAGCTTGATCAGCGAAAACTATGGCTACACCTTC.